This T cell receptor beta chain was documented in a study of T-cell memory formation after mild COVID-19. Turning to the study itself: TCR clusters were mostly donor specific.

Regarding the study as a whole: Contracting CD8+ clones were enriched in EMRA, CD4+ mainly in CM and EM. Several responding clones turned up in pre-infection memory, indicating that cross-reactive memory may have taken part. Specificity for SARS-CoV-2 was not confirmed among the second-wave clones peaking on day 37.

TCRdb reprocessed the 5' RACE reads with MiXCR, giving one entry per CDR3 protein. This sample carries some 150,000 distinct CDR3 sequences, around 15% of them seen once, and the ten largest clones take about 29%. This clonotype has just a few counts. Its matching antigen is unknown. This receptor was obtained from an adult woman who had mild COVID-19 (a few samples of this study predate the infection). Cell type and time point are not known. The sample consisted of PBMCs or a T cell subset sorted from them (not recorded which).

As DNA, the CDR3 is TGTGCCAGCAGCTCCGGGACTAGTACGTACTTC. The encoded protein is CASSSGTSTYF. The chain carries TRBV13 and TRBJ2-4; 8 nucleotides align to TRBD2. The trim removed 4 bases at V and 15 bases at J, leaving 5 bases unmatched. The CDR3 is 11 residues long. CDR1 and CDR2 (germline): PRHDT, FYEKMQ (reference sequence).